This T cell receptor beta chain stems from a study of CD8 T cells in Susac syndrome. It was with random hexamers that 0.5 to 1 ug RNA was reverse transcribed. By means of immunoSEQ multiplex PCR, TCR beta CDR3 spanning 54 Vbeta and 13 Jbeta underwent amplification. MiXCR, run by TCRdb on the immunoSEQ multiplex PCR reads, gives a single entry per CDR3 protein. The sample consists of about 150,000 distinct CDR3 sequences, roughly 95% of them appearing once. Germline V gene lookup returns CDR1 LGHDT and CDR2 YNNKEL (reference sequence). The CDR3 runs to 13 residues. V was shortened by 1 base and J by 3 bases, with 7 bases between the two germline ends. CD8+ and CD4+ T cells from blood underwent TCR beta sequencing. Negative isolation was used for CD8+ and CD4+ T cells and FACS enrichment for TEMRA cells.

The sequence was obtained from a human donor with Susac syndrome. V is TRBV3-1 and J is TRBJ2-7, with a tentative D call TRBD2 (5 bases). Sequencing input: CD4+ T cells from PBMCs. The CDR3 coding sequence is TGTGCCAGCAGCCAAGCGGGGAACTACGAGCAGTACTTC. Translating gives CASSQAGNYEQYF.